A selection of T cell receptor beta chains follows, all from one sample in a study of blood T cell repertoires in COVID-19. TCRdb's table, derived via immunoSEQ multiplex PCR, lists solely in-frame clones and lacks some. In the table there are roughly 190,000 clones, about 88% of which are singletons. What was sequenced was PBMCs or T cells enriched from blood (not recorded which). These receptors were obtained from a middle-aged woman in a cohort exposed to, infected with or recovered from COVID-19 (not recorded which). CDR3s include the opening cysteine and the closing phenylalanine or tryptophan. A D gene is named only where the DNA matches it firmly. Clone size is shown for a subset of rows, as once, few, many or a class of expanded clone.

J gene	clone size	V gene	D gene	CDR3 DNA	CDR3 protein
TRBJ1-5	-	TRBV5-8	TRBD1	TGTGCCAGCAGCTGGACAGGGACTAGCAATCAGCCCCAGCATTTT	CASSWTGTSNQPQHF
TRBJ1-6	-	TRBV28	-	TGTGCCAGCAGCCCCCAAGGGGCCCTCCACTTT	CASSPQGALHF
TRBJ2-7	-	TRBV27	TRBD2	TGTGCCAGCAGTTTAAGGCGGGAGGACAACGAGCAGTACTTC	CASSLRREDNEQYF
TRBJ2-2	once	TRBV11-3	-	TGTGCCAGCAGCTTAGGGACGGAGGTGTCAGCGAACACCGGGGAGCTGTTTTTT	CASSLGTEVSANTGELFF
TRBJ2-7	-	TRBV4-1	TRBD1	TGCGCCAGCAGCCAAGCCCGGGACAGGGCCAACGAGCAGTACTTC	CASSQARDRANEQYF
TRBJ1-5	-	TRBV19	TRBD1	TGTGCCAGTAAAACAGGGGGAGACAATCAGCCCCAGCATTTT	CASKTGGDNQPQHF
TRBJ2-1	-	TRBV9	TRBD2	TGTGCCAGCAGCGTAGCTCTTGGCGGGAGGTCGTACAATGAGCAGTTCTTC	CASSVALGGRSYNEQFF
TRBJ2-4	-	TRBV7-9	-	TGTGCCAGCAGCTTCGGGGGAGAGGGCATTCAGTACTTC	CASSFGGEGIQYF
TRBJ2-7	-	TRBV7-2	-	TGTGCCAGCAGCTCCAACCCGCCACACTACGAGCAGTACTTC	CASSSNPPHYEQYF
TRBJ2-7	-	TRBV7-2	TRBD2	TGTGCCAGCAGCCTGAGTGGTAGCGGGATGTACGAGCAGTACTTC	CASSLSGSGMYEQYF
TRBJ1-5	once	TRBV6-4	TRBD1	TGTGCCAGCAGTGACTCGAACACAGGGGGCAATCAGCCCCAGCATTTT	CASSDSNTGGNQPQHF
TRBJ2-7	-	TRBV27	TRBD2	TGTGCCAGCAGTCTATATAGCGGGAGGGCCTCATACGAGCAGTACTTC	CASSLYSGRASYEQYF
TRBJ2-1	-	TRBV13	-	TGTGCCAGCAGCACCTCAAACTATCGTGAGCAGTTCTTC	CASSTSNYREQFF
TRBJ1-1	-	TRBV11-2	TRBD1	TGTGCCAGCAGCCACACCGGGGACAGCCCCACTGAAGCTTTCTTT	CASSHTGDSPTEAFF
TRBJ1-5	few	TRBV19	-	TGTGCCAGTAGTAGGTCCACTAATAGCAATCAGCCCCAGCATTTT	CASSRSTNSNQPQHF
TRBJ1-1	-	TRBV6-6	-	TGTGCCAGCAGTCCGCAGTTTGAAGCTTTCTTT	CASSPQFEAFF
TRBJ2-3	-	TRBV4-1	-	TGCGCCAGCAGCCCAGCCTTAGGGGGGGCGGGAGATACGCAGTATTTT	CASSPALGGAGDTQYF
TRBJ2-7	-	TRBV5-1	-	TGCGCCAGCAGCCCGCCCCCGGGGGGCGTGCAGTACTTC	CASSPPPGGVQYF
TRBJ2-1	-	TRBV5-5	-	TGTGCCAGCAGCTTGGGTAGCGATCTCTCCTACAATGAGCAGTTCTTC	CASSLGSDLSYNEQFF
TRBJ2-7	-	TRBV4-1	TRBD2	TGCGCCAGCAGCCAAGGACTAGCCATGAACGAGCAGTACTTC	CASSQGLAMNEQYF
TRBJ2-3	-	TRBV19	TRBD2	TGTGCCAGTAGTATTAGGGGACTAGCGGGAGCCAGCACAGATACGCAGTATTTT	CASSIRGLAGASTDTQYF
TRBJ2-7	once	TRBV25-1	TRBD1	TGTGCCAGCAGTACAGGGGGATACGAGCAGTACTTC	CASSTGGYEQYF
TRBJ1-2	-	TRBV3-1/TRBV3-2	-	TGTGCCAGCAGCCTCAGGGCGGGGGATGGCTACACCTTC	CASSLRAGDGYTF
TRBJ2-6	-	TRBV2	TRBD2	TGTGCCAGCAGTGGGTCCCGGGAGGGGTCTGGGGCCAACGTCCTGACTTTC	CASSGSREGSGANVLTF
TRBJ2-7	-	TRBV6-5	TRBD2	TGTGCCAGCAGTTACTCGAGCACTAGCGGGCCCTACGAGCAGTACTTC	CASSYSSTSGPYEQYF
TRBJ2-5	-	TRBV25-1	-	TGTGCCAGCAGTGAAGGATCCCTAGCGCCAAGAGGGGAGACCCAGTACTTC	CASSEGSLAPRGETQYF
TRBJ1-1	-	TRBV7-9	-	TGTGCCAGCAGCTCGCCTGGGGGGGGCTCAGCTTTCTTT	CASSSPGGGSAFF
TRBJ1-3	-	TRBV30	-	TGTGCCTGGACGGGAGGAAACACCATATATTTT	CAWTGGNTIYF
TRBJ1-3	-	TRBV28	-	TGTGCCAGCAGCTCCCCACTCGGACAGACCTCTGGAAACACCATATATTTT	CASSSPLGQTSGNTIYF
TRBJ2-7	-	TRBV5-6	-	TGTGCCAGCAGCTTGGCGGACGAGCAGTACTTC	CASSLADEQYF